This T cell receptor beta chain was obtained from a study of cytomegalovirus exposure and HLA in healthy donors. Researchers ran the PCR with 60 Vbeta and 13 Jbeta primers. The data were produced by immunoSEQ multiplex PCR, yet TCRdb's version contains in-frame clones alone and is incomplete. The sample has approximately 150,000 clones, about two thirds seen once. Study-wide findings and caveats: A later analysis appeared to link common viral pathogens to several of the most significant clusters.

To note about this clone: No antigen is known for it.

This CDR3 has 15 amino acids. Germline V lookup: CDR1 SGHTA, CDR2 FQGTGA. V trimming: 4 bases; J trimming: 0 bases; junction bases outside the gene matches: 1. Sequenced input: PBMCs. This sequence joins TRBV7-3 and TRBJ2-3; 10 nucleotides agree with TRBD2. This receptor was identified in a woman aged 18-29 years in good health and CMV-seronegative. In DNA form, the CDR3 reads TGTGCCAGCAGCTGGACTAGCGGTAGCACAGATACGCAGTATTTT. It encodes CASSWTSGSTDTQYF.